Many counts were recorded for the clone carrying this TCR beta chain. This entry is derived from a study of T cell repertoires in cytomegalovirus infection. Study-wide context: Public TCR beta signatures provided an indication of both CMV infection and a matching HLA type.

One entry per CDR3 protein, called by TCRdb with MiXCR from the reads. The sample lists around 440,000 distinct CDR3 sequences, about 11% occurring once. There are 15 residues in the CDR3. V trimming: 5 bases; J trimming: 3 bases; junction bases outside the gene matches: 9. From germline, CDR1 is SGHVS and CDR2 FNYEAQ. The source is a human donor in good health (CMV status not recorded). Some clones in this sample may be carry-over from other donors' samples. V and J are TRBV7-6 and TRBJ2-7; 8 bases are a match to TRBD1. Sequenced: PBMCs. The CDR3 loop reads CASSPSGQGRYEQYF. The CDR3 DNA follows: TGTGCCAGCAGCCCCTCCGGACAGGGCCGCTACGAGCAGTACTTC.